What follows is one T cell receptor beta chain and its context. Assay: immunoSEQ multiplex PCR; the TCRdb copy retains only in-frame clones and omits some. The sample includes tens of thousands of clones, roughly 81% of them seen just once. This sample was included in a study of identifying expanded T cells in peripheral blood. Trimming cost V 0 bases and J 1 base; bases outside gene matches: 4. The CDR3 consists of 15 residues. Germline CDR1 reads GTSNPN; CDR2 reads SVGIG (reference sequence). The receptor's source is a person aged 18-70 years in good health. The V and J genes are TRBV30 and TRBJ2-3; 7 bases align to TRBD2. The sample consisted of blood. CDR3 amino acids: CAWSVGAGGTDTQYF. CDR3 sequence (DNA): TGTGCCTGGAGTGTTGGGGCGGGGGGCACAGATACGCAGTATTTT.